This TCR beta chain was observed in a study of blood T cell repertoires in COVID-19. For the study at large: Sites in the United States, Italy and Spain provided acute and convalescent COVID-19 samples. Sources were T cells, B-cell-depleted T cells, or PBMCs; the material itself was cDNA or gDNA.

This clone was seen once. Per the study methods: Reference gene primer amplification gave nucleated cell count estimates. TCRdb keeps only in-frame clones here, not all; method: immunoSEQ multiplex PCR. D and trimming come from the DNA, and the V and J calls and clone size come from that table. The profile shows 450,000 to 500,000 clones, 70% to 90% of them singletons. Germline CDR1 MRHNA, CDR2 SNTAGT. V was clipped by 3 bases and J by 0 bases, with 18 bases between them. This CDR3 contains 18 residues. The rearrangement joins TRBV6-4 to TRBJ1-5; no clear D. What was sequenced was peripheral blood. The sequence was collected from a human donor in a cohort sampled during active COVID-19. CDR3 sequence (DNA): TGTGCCAGCAGTGAGGGGAGGGCCAGTCCTGATAGCAATCAGCCCCAGCATTTT. As protein: CASSEGRASPDSNQPQHF.